These 3 T cell receptor beta chains were sequenced from one sample in a study of blood T cell repertoires in COVID-19. Assay used: immunoSEQ multiplex PCR; TCRdb lists only in-frame clones, some missing. Of about 59,000 clones in the sample, about four fifths were seen once. The sequenced sample was peripheral blood. The receptors were sampled from a woman aged 80 or over with acute or convalescent COVID-19.

This chain connects TRBV28 to TRBJ2-1, with 10 nucleotides matching TRBD1. This CDR3 is built from 15 residues. Per germline, CDR1 MDHEN and CDR2 SYDVKM. V trimming: 5 bases; J trimming: 10 bases; junction bases outside the gene matches: 11. The CDR3 DNA sequence: TGTGCCAGCAGTATCCCCGGGACAGGGGTTCAGGAGCAGTTCTTC. Translating gives CASSIPGTGVQEQFF.

This sequence joins TRBV27 and TRBJ1-1; 7 bases line up with TRBD1. This CDR3 region has 12 residues. The V segment lost 6 bases and the J segment 12 bases; nucleotides outside the gene matches: 10. The germline V gene has CDR1 MNHEY and CDR2 SMNVEV (reference sequence). The CDR3 bases are TGTGCCAGCAGGCCCCGACAGGGATCGACTTTCTTT. Protein product: CASRPRQGSTFF.

The V and J genes are TRBV18 and TRBJ2-3; 7 nucleotides match TRBD2. Germline V gene lookup returns CDR1 KGHSH and CDR2 LQKENI. The J segment lost 5 bases and the V segment lost 0 bases, leaving 5 bases of the junction unmatched. The CDR3 contains 15 residues. CDR3 protein: CASSPPSGIGDTQYF. For the CDR3, the DNA is TGTGCCAGCTCACCACCAAGCGGGATCGGAGATACGCAGTATTTT.